The 19 T cell receptor beta chains in this list originate from one sample, sequenced in a study of cytomegalovirus exposure and HLA in healthy donors (TCRdb year 2017). Library preparation employed the immunoSEQ multiplex PCR assay. For the multiplex PCR, a mixture combining 60 forward primers for TCR Vbeta segments and 13 reverse primers for TCR Jbeta segments was used. TCRdb's version of the immuneACCESS table is confined to in-frame rearrangements and falls short of the full clone set. An unresolved V gene accounts for under half of the shortfall where checked; the remainder is of unknown origin. The sample table shows 140,000 or so clones, and 75% to 90% are seen once. The ten largest clones capture less than 3% of the sample. The sample comprised PBMCs. All receptors derive from a woman under 40 in good health and CMV-seronegative.

This sequence joins TRBV11-2 and TRBJ2-2; TRBD1 agrees at 7 bases. Losses at the gene ends were 5 bases for V and 1 base for J; bases not matched to a gene: 4. CDR3 length equals 15 residues. Germline values: CDR1 SGHAT, CDR2 FQNNGV. CDR3 residues: CASSPRTGNTGELFF. The CDR3 DNA is TGTGCCAGCAGCCCCCGGACAGGGAACACCGGGGAGCTGTTTTTT.

In DNA, the CDR3 is TGTGCCAGCAGCTGGGCAGGGTCTGTCAATCAGCCCCAGCATTTT. Its translation is CASSWAGSVNQPQHF. V gene TRBV5-5 combines with J gene TRBJ1-5; D might be TRBD1 (5 bases). Germline assignment: CDR1 SGHKS and CDR2 YYEKEE (reference sequence). V dropped 3 bases and J dropped 3 bases, with 13 bases sitting between them. CDR3 length: 15 amino acids.

J is TRBJ2-3 and V is TRBV25-1; 8 bases line up with TRBD2. Per germline, CDR1 MGHDK and CDR2 SYGVNS. V lost 2 bases, J lost 2 bases, and 3 bases stayed unmatched. The CDR3 sequence is 15 residues long. The CDR3 loop is CASSEAGGYTDTQYF. CDR3 DNA: TGTGCCAGCAGTGAAGCGGGAGGCTACACAGATACGCAGTATTTT.

The V and J genes are TRBV7-9 and TRBJ2-7; TRBD1 agrees at 7 bases. V dropped 1 base and J dropped 2; count of bases not matched to a gene: 8. Germline CDR1 reads SEHNR; CDR2 reads FQNEAQ (reference sequence). The CDR3 sequence is 16 residues long. CDR3 amino acids: CASSLEETGSPYEQYF. CDR3 nucleotide sequence: TGTGCCAGCAGCTTAGAGGAGACAGGGAGTCCCTACGAGCAGTACTTC.

The chain combines TRBV29-1 with TRBJ2-5, with 8 bases that match TRBD1. The J call may be incorrect, as the DNA end agrees better with TRBJ2-7. The CDR3 contains 12 residues. Germline CDR1 reads SQVTM; CDR2 reads ANQGSEA. The CDR3 coding sequence is TGCAGCGTCGGACAGGGTACCTACGAGCAGTACTTC. This translates into CSVGQGTYEQYF.

This clone came up a few times. The CDR3 loop reads CASSYDRDTQYF. CDR3 coding DNA: TGTGCCAGCAGTTATGACAGAGATACGCAGTATTTT. The chain uses TRBV6-5 and TRBJ2-3; D perhaps matches TRBD1 (5 bases). V lost 3 bases and J 5 bases, leaving 6 bases between the germline ends. The germline gives CDR1 MNHEY, CDR2 SVGAGI. This CDR3 is 12 amino acids long.

The rearrangement uses TRBV6-4 and TRBJ2-3, with 9 bases identical to TRBD2. The V gene end was trimmed by 3 bases and the J gene end by 1 base; junction bases not matched to a gene: 5. The CDR3 extends over 16 amino acids. Germline V gene data show CDR1 as MRHNA and CDR2 as SNTAGT. CDR3 in DNA: TGTGCCAGCAGTGAGTATGGCGGGAGGGGCACAGATACGCAGTATTTT. It yields the protein CASSEYGGRGTDTQYF.

The gene calls are TRBV7-9 and TRBJ2-7, with 9 bases lining up with TRBD1. The CDR3 extends over 15 amino acids. V was pared by 3 bases and J by 5 bases, with 8 bases of the junction left unmatched. Germline V gene sequence: CDR1 SEHNR, CDR2 FQNEAQ (reference sequence). The CDR3 coding sequence is TGTGCCAGCAGCTTCGACGGGACAGGGCGCAACGAGCAGTACTTC. It translates to CASSFDGTGRNEQYF. The variable domain in full, completed from reference TRBV7-9 and TRBJ2-7, reads DTGVSQNPRHKITKRGQNVTFRCDPISEHNRLYWYRQTLGQGPEFLTYFQNEAQLEKSRLLSDRFSAERPKGSFSTLEIQRTEQGDSAMYLCASSFDGTGRNEQYFGPGTRLTVT.

The V gene is TRBV30, the J gene TRBJ1-1; D remains unclear. Trimming took off 2 bases at V and 1 base at J, with 11 bases between the two ends. Germline CDR1 is GTSNPN and CDR2 is SVGIG (reference sequence). CDR3 length equals 14 residues. CDR3 sequence (DNA): TGTGCCTGGAGTTTGGTGGTCGGGAACACTGAAGCTTTCTTT. Translated: CAWSLVVGNTEAFF.

The V and J genes are TRBV7-7 and TRBJ2-1; D perhaps matches TRBD2 (6 bases). This CDR3 has 15 amino acids. The germline V and J ends were trimmed by 5 bases and 7 bases, with 18 bases remaining between them. Germline lookup yields CDR1 SSHAT and CDR2 FNYEAQ (reference sequence). The CDR3 region is CASSPGVGGSNEQFF. The CDR3 DNA reads as TGTGCCAGCAGCCCGGGGGTTGGAGGGAGTAATGAGCAGTTCTTC.

Turning to this clone: The junction differs from germline at one of its ends, possibly a read error. V and J are TRBV7-9 and TRBJ2-4, with D perhaps matching TRBD1 (6 bases). Looked up from germline, CDR1 is SEHNR and CDR2 is FQNEAQ (reference sequence). CDR3 length: 14 amino acids. DNA of the CDR3: TGTTCCAGCAGAGGCAACAGGGTGGAAAACATTCAGTACTTC. Translation gives CSSRGNRVENIQYF.

The CDR3 nucleotides read TGTGCCAGCAGCTTCGGGACAGGGGGAGAGCAGTACTTC. Its translation is CASSFGTGGEQYF. V usage is TRBV11-3 and J usage is TRBJ2-7; 11 nucleotides align to TRBD1. The CDR3 spans 13 residues. The germline V gene encodes CDR1 SGHNT and CDR2 YENEEA. V dropped 3 bases and J dropped 7; count of bases not matched to a gene: 2.

This clone is a singleton in its sample. The rearrangement links TRBV28 to TRBJ2-1, with 16 bases that match TRBD2. Per the germline V gene, CDR1 is MDHEN and CDR2 is SYDVKM. Germline trimming cut 5 bases from V and 11 bases from J; bases unmatched to any gene: 6. The CDR3 has 15 residues. As DNA, the CDR3 is TGTGCCAGCAGTCCTGGGACTAGCGGGAGGGAAAAGCAGTTCTTC. Translated, it gives CASSPGTSGREKQFF.

CDR3 amino acids: CASSEPRGARTDEQYF. In DNA, the CDR3 is TGTGCCAGCAGTGAACCGCGGGGGGCAAGGACAGACGAGCAGTACTTC. The rearrangement joins TRBV6-1 to TRBJ2-7; 8 nucleotides agree with TRBD2. The length of the CDR3 is 16 residues. J lost 5 bases, V lost 2 bases, and 11 bases had no gene match. CDR1 and CDR2 from the germline V gene are MNHNS and SASEGT.

V and J are TRBV5-4 and TRBJ1-1, with D perhaps matching TRBD1 (6 bases). Per the germline V gene, CDR1 is SGHNT and CDR2 is YYREEE (reference sequence). The CDR3 spans 13 residues. Trimming cost V 4 bases and J 4 bases, with 11 bases left between them. The CDR3 sequence is CASSPTGSTEAFF. CDR3 DNA sequence: TGTGCCAGCAGCCCGACAGGCTCCACTGAAGCTTTCTTT.

This clone was counted only a few times. The chain combines TRBV6-1 with TRBJ1-2; D uncertain. There are 13 residues in the CDR3. Germline lookup yields CDR1 MNHNS and CDR2 SASEGT. Trimming cost V 4 bases and J 7 bases, with 13 bases left between them. The DNA of the CDR3 is TGTGCCAGCAGTGCATTGCAGCAGGCTGGCTACACCTTC. Translating gives CASSALQQAGYTF.

The chain carries TRBV7-9 and TRBJ2-2, with D perhaps TRBD1 (5 bases). The CDR3 is made up of 15 amino acids. The V end was cut by 8 bases, the J end by 1 base, with 14 bases between. CDR1 SEHNR and CDR2 FQNEAQ come from the germline V gene (reference sequence). CDR3 amino acids: CASPGSTGNTGELFF. The CDR3, as DNA: TGTGCCAGCCCTGGATCCACAGGGAACACCGGGGAGCTGTTTTTT.

This chain uses TRBV9 with TRBJ1-3, with D possibly TRBD1 on 6 matching bases. The CDR3 has 16 residues. CDR1 and CDR2 from the germline V gene are SGDLS and YYNGEE. Trimming took 2 bases from V and 1 from J, leaving 13 bases between them. The chain's CDR3 is CASSVHPGVSGNTIYF. In DNA form, the CDR3 reads TGTGCCAGCAGCGTCCACCCAGGGGTGTCTGGAAACACCATATATTTT.

The CDR3 here is CASRRTGLNQPQHF. CDR3 coding DNA: TGTGCCAGTAGAAGGACAGGGTTAAATCAGCCCCAGCATTTT. V is TRBV19 and J is TRBJ1-5; 8 bases agree with TRBD1. This CDR3 is built from 14 residues. From germline, CDR1 is LNHDA and CDR2 SQIVND (reference sequence). V shed 6 bases and J 4 bases; nucleotides not matched to a gene: 5.